This TCR beta chain derives from a study of technical replicates of blood from several donors. Losses at the gene ends were 3 bases for V and 0 bases for J; bases not matched to a gene: 5. Germline CDR1 reads SNHLY; CDR2 reads FYNNEI. The length of the CDR3 is 15 residues. Sequencing was performed with immunoSEQ multiplex PCR; in TCRdb, only in-frame clones are kept and a portion is missing. There are roughly 14,000 clones in the sample; roughly 80% occur only once, and over 9.5% lies in the top ten. This receptor was obtained from a human donor in good health. Sequenced material: PBMCs. The chain carries TRBV2 and TRBJ2-7; TRBD1 matches at 7 bases. CDR3 coding DNA: TGTGCCAGCAGTGACCCCTGGACAGGCTCCTACGAGCAGTACTTC. It specifies CASSDPWTGSYEQYF.